Described below is a single TCR beta chain sequence and its context. Its target is not known. This sample is drawn from a study of PD-1 blockade in classical Hodgkin lymphoma. General study results and limits: Patients with an early start, nivolumab under 1 year after ASCT, were excluded. Lower baseline TCR diversity was reported for newly diagnosed patients than for healthy donors. The origin of the repertoire differences remains undefined, with disease activity or prior therapy as possible causes. Those achieving complete response showed baseline diversity like newly diagnosed patients.

Germline CDR1 and CDR2: PRHDT and FYEKMQ (reference sequence). The CDR3 spans 15 residues. Trimming took 5 bases from V and 3 from J, leaving 13 bases between them. The repertoire was sequenced with immunoSEQ multiplex PCR; TCRdb's copy has only in-frame clones and lacks some. The sample lists over 80,000 clones, approximately 92% occurring once. Relapse after autologous stem cell transplantation occurred in every patient, and brentuximab vedotin exposure varied. The chain employs TRBV13 and TRBJ2-2, with a tentative D call TRBD2 (5 bases). This TCR was recovered from a human donor with classical Hodgkin lymphoma. Sequenced here: peripheral blood mononuclear cells (PBMCs), sampled at baseline. The CDR3 protein is CASSPHLAYTGELFF. CDR3 coding DNA: TGTGCCAGCAGCCCCCATTTAGCGTACACCGGGGAGCTGTTTTTT.